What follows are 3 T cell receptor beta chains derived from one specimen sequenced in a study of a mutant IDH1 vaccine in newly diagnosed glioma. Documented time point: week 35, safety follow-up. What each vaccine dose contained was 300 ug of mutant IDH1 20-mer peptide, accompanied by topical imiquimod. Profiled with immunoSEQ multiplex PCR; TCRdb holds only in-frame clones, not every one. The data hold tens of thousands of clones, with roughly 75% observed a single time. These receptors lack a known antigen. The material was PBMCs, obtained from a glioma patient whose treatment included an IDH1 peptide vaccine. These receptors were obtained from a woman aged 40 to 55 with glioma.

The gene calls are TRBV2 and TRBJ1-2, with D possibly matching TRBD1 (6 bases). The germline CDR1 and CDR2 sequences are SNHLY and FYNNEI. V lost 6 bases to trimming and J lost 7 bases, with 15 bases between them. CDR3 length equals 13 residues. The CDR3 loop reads CASSADRRSGYTF. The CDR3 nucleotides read TGTGCCAGCAGCGCTGACAGGAGGAGTGGCTACACCTTC.

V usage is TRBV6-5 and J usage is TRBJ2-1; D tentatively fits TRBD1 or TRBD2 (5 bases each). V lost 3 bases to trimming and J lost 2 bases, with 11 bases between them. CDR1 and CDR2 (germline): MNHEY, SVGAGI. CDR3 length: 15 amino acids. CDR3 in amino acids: CASSYGGSTYNEQFF. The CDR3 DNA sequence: TGTGCCAGCAGTTATGGGGGAAGTACCTACAATGAGCAGTTCTTC.

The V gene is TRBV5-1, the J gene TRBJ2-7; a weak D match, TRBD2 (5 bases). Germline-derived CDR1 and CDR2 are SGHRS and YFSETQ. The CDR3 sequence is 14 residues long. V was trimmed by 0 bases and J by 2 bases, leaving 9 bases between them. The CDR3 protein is CASSLGGQTYEQYF. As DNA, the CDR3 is TGCGCCAGCAGCTTGGGAGGGCAGACCTACGAGCAGTACTTC.